The 19 T cell receptor beta chains below come from one sample, sequenced in a study of T cells after yellow fever vaccination. MiXCR, applied by TCRdb to the 5' RACE reads, yields one record per CDR3 protein. The sample has 550,000 or so distinct CDR3 sequences; less than 20% are singletons. The source material was PBMCs, sampled 15 days after the yellow fever booster vaccination. The source of these receptors is a man aged 30-40 years who received the YFV17D yellow fever vaccine.

This clonotype was picked up a small number of times. The chain recombines TRBV12-3 or TRBV12-4 with TRBJ2-7; the D is unclear. The CDR3 sequence is 14 residues long. V was pared by 0 bases and J by 5 bases, with 11 bases between. The CDR3 sequence is CASSLAVVDHEQYF. The CDR3 bases are TGTGCCAGCAGTTTAGCGGTTGTCGACCACGAGCAGTACTTC.

J is TRBJ2-7 and V is TRBV7-8; unclear D gene. Between the trimmed V and J ends, which lost 5 bases and 6 bases, there was a span of 17 bases. From germline, CDR1 is SGHVS and CDR2 FQNEAQ. This CDR3 is built from 14 residues. The CDR3 sequence is CASSPLRSVGEQYF. The CDR3 region has the DNA TGTGCCAGCAGCCCACTGCGTTCAGTGGGCGAGCAGTACTTC.

This clonotype occurred many times. The J gene is TRBJ2-7, the V gene TRBV7-2, with 12 bases fitting TRBD2. Germline lookup yields CDR1 SGHTA and CDR2 FQGNSA. This CDR3 has 14 amino acids. V lost 5 bases to trimming and J lost 4 bases; unmatched junction nucleotides: 3. In DNA, the CDR3 is TGTGCCAGCAGCCCGACTAGCGGGAGATACGAGCAGTACTTC. This translates into CASSPTSGRYEQYF.

This clonotype has ten or more counts. The chain carries TRBV27 and TRBJ1-5; D gene unclear. This CDR3 spans 13 amino acids. Trimming pared 3 bases from V and 8 bases from J, leaving 11 bases between. Per germline, CDR1 MNHEY and CDR2 SMNVEV (reference sequence). The CDR3 loop is CASSFGPTEPQHF. The CDR3 region has the DNA TGTGCCAGCAGTTTCGGGCCAACGGAGCCCCAGCATTTT.

The rearrangement links TRBV2 to TRBJ2-5; tentatively, D is TRBD1 (6 bases). This CDR3 has 14 amino acids. CDR1 is SNHLY and CDR2 is FYNNEI in the germline V gene. Trimming removed 7 bases from V and 5 bases from J, with 17 bases in between. The CDR3 sequence is CASTPEGEFETQYF. The CDR3 DNA reads TGTGCCAGCACCCCCGAGGGGGAGTTCGAGACCCAGTACTTC.

In this sample, this clonotype turned up a few times. The rearrangement joins TRBV7-2 to TRBJ2-1; D might be TRBD2 (6 bases). There are 16 residues in the CDR3. Trimming left V 5 bases short and J 2 bases short, with 16 bases between. The germline CDR1 and CDR2 sequences are SGHTA and FQGNSA. CDR3 region: CASSEEGTLTYNEQFF. CDR3 bases: TGTGCCAGCAGCGAAGAGGGGACTCTAACCTACAATGAGCAGTTCTTC.

This rearrangement joins TRBV28 to TRBJ1-2; possible D gene TRBD1, 5 bases. Germline CDR1 reads MDHEN; CDR2 reads SYDVKM. This CDR3 region has 13 residues. Trimming removed 11 bases from V and 4 bases from J, with 17 bases in between. The CDR3 DNA reads as TGTGCCCACGGGGGGGTGAGAGGCTATGGCTACACCTTC. Its translation: CAHGGVRGYGYTF.

A word on this clonotype: At one end, the junction sequence differs from germline, possibly due to a read error. The V and J genes are TRBV5-1 and TRBJ2-2; tentative D call: TRBD2 (6 bases). The CDR3 is made up of 15 amino acids. Germline V gene data show CDR1 as SGHRS and CDR2 as YFSETQ. The CDR3 sequence is CASSWDWLNTGELSF. The DNA of the CDR3 is TGCGCCAGCAGCTGGGACTGGCTGAACACCGGGGAGCTGTCTTTT.

This clonotype was counted between two and nine times. This sequence joins TRBV7-2 and TRBJ1-5, with D maybe TRBD1 (5 bases). Between the trimmed V and J ends, which lost 5 bases and 4 bases, there was a span of 12 bases. Germline CDR1 and CDR2: SGHTA and FQGNSA. This CDR3 has 14 residues. The CDR3 DNA sequence: TGTGCCAGCAGCGGTCTCGGGGGGAATCAGCCCCAGCATTTT. Translating gives CASSGLGGNQPQHF.

This chain joins TRBV7-9 and TRBJ1-2; the D is unclear. This CDR3 has 15 residues. Trimming left V 5 bases short and J 8 bases short, with 21 bases between. The germline V gene encodes CDR1 SEHNR and CDR2 FQNEAQ (reference sequence). The CDR3 region has the DNA TGTGCCAGCAGCCACCAGGTTGGCCCGTGGTTGGGCTACACCTTC. It translates to CASSHQVGPWLGYTF.

The chain is built from TRBV20-1 and TRBJ2-5; weak D call: TRBD2 (6 bases). CDR3 length: 14 amino acids. Deletions cut 6 bases from V and 1 base from J, with 15 bases between. CDR1 is DFQATT and CDR2 is SNEGSKA in the germline V gene (reference sequence). This chain's CDR3 is CSADLDYPQETQYF. The CDR3 DNA reads TGCAGTGCCGATCTGGACTACCCCCAAGAGACCCAGTACTTC.

This clonotype turned up a few times. The chain links TRBV12-3 or TRBV12-4 to TRBJ2-7, with TRBD1 matching over 7 bases. J lost 4 bases, V lost 5 bases, and 8 bases had no gene match. This CDR3 spans 14 amino acids. The CDR3 coding sequence is TGTGCCAGCAGTGCAGGGGACAGTTATTACGAGCAGTACTTC. This sequence encodes CASSAGDSYYEQYF.

The J gene is TRBJ2-7, the V gene TRBV5-1; 7 nucleotides line up with TRBD1. CDR3 length equals 14 residues. The V gene end was trimmed by 3 bases and the J gene end by 5 bases; junction bases not matched to a gene: 8. The germline gives CDR1 SGHRS, CDR2 YFSETQ. Here the CDR3 DNA reads TGCGCCAGCAGCTCTCAGACAGGGATCAACGAGCAGTACTTC. Protein sequence: CASSSQTGINEQYF.

V and J are TRBV18 and TRBJ2-7, with D possibly being TRBD2 (5 bases). Trimming removed 6 bases at V and 5 bases at J, with 14 bases between. This CDR3 has 13 amino acids. Germline V lookup: CDR1 KGHSH, CDR2 LQKENI. The CDR3 is CASSQAPGNEQYF. DNA of the CDR3: TGTGCCAGCTCGCAAGCTCCGGGGAACGAGCAGTACTTC.

The chain is built from TRBV5-1 and TRBJ2-5, with no clear D. Trimming left V 5 bases short and J 0 bases short, with 8 bases between. CDR3 size: 13 residues. The germline V gene encodes CDR1 SGHRS and CDR2 YFSETQ. Here the CDR3 DNA reads TGCGCCAGCAGAACCGGTGACCAAGAGACCCAGTACTTC. Its translation is CASRTGDQETQYF.

The chain employs TRBV20-1 and TRBJ1-1, with a weak D call TRBD1 (5 bases). The CDR3 is 14 amino acids. V lost 5 bases, J lost 1 base, and 14 bases lay in between. CDR1 is DFQATT, CDR2 SNEGSKA, per germline (reference sequence). The CDR3 here is CSAADSPRNTEAFF. CDR3 bases: TGCAGTGCTGCAGACAGCCCGCGGAACACTGAAGCTTTCTTT.

A few counts support this clonotype. V and J are TRBV5-1 and TRBJ2-2; 9 nucleotides agree with TRBD1. Per the germline V gene, CDR1 is SGHRS and CDR2 is YFSETQ. Germline trimming cut 2 bases from V and 5 bases from J; bases unmatched to any gene: 4. The CDR3 spans 15 residues. CDR3 in DNA: TGCGCCAGCAGCTTAAGGGACAGGGTGACCGGGGAGCTGTTTTTT. It codes for CASSLRDRVTGELFF.

This clonotype was found a few times. The chain employs TRBV5-1 and TRBJ1-3, with a weak D call TRBD1 (5 bases). V was shortened by 1 base and J by 0 bases, with 11 bases between the two germline ends. Germline loops: CDR1 SGHRS, CDR2 YFSETQ. CDR3 length: 16 residues. The CDR3, as DNA: TGCGCCAGCAGCTTGACCCAGGGCGGCTCTGGAAACACCATATATTTT. This sequence encodes CASSLTQGGSGNTIYF.

This clonotype was seen a handful of times. The V gene is TRBV27, the J gene TRBJ1-5, with D uncertain. V was shortened by 5 bases and J by 3 bases, with 11 bases between the two germline ends. This CDR3 contains 14 residues. Germline V gene data show CDR1 as MNHEY and CDR2 as SMNVEV (reference sequence). The CDR3 protein is CASSPVAFNQPQHF. Written as DNA, the CDR3 is TGTGCCAGCAGTCCAGTCGCATTCAATCAGCCCCAGCATTTT.